This T cell receptor (beta chain) was sequenced during a study of T cell clonality in common variable immunodeficiency. General study points: CVID subjects showed higher TCRbeta clonality than healthy controls. What drives increased CVID clonality needs T cell subpopulation sequencing. CVID subjects shared fewer TCRbeta clones than healthy controls did. Common variable immunodeficiency TCR beta sequences reportedly had fewer deletions and N-nucleotide insertions.

The assay was immunoSEQ multiplex PCR, and TCRdb's table has in-frame clones only and misses some. The sample shows more than 35,000 clones, none of them appearing just once. At least ten counts were recorded for this clone. Its target is not known. The specimen was peripheral blood mononuclear cells. The receptor was derived from a person aged 18 to 70 in good health.

The sequenced part of the CDR3 DNA is TGCGCCAGCAGCTTGGCCGGGACTACTAACAATGAG. Its protein is CASSLAGTTNNE. The CDR3 in its entirety is CASSLAGTTNNEQFF. The chain combines TRBV5-1 with TRBJ2-1, with 7 bases aligning to TRBD2. The sequence runs out 3 residues before the end of the CDR3; the remainder is reconstructed from the germline J gene. J was trimmed by 5 bases and V by 0 bases; bases with no gene match: 5. The CDR3 is 15 residues long. CDR1 and CDR2 (germline): SGHRS, YFSETQ. The full variable domain, in which reference TRBV5-1 and TRBJ2-1 provide the parts outside the CDR3, is KAGVTQTPRYLIKTRGQQVTLSCSPISGHRSVSWYQQTPGQGLQFLFEYFSETQRNKGNFPGRFSGRQFSNSRSEMNVSTLELGDSALYLCASSLAGTTNNEQFFGPGTRLTVL.